Following are 14 T cell receptor beta chains from one sample sequenced in a study of cytotoxic CD8 clonotypes in ibrutinib-treated CLL. This table comes from immunoSEQ multiplex PCR, and its TCRdb copy is limited to in-frame clones, with some not included. Of tens of thousands of clones in the sample, around 74% were seen once. Sample: PBMCs, taken at disease progression, from a patient treated with ibrutinib. These receptors all come from a human donor with chronic lymphocytic leukemia.

This sequence joins TRBV4-1 and TRBJ1-4; D is unresolved. Germline-derived CDR1 and CDR2 are MGHRA and YSYEKL. There are 15 residues in the CDR3. The germline V and J ends were trimmed by 0 bases and 0 bases, with 5 bases remaining between them. CDR3: CASSQDRSTNEKLFF. The CDR3 DNA sequence: TGCGCCAGCAGCCAAGATCGCTCAACTAATGAAAAACTGTTTTTT.

This clone was counted once. The rearrangement links TRBV16 to TRBJ2-1, with D unclear. Germline V gene data show CDR1 as KGHSY and CDR2 as FQNENV. V lost 0 bases and J lost 4, with 10 bases in between. The CDR3 spans 15 residues. In nucleotides, the CDR3 is TGTGCCAGCAGCCAATCAAGACGGCCTTACAATGAGCAGTTCTTC. Translation gives CASSQSRRPYNEQFF.

This clone came up a few times. The rearrangement joins TRBV19 to TRBJ1-5; D unresolved. The germline V gene has CDR1 LNHDA and CDR2 SQIVND (reference sequence). CDR3 length: 14 amino acids. The V end was cut by 10 bases, the J end by 6 bases, with 19 bases between. The CDR3 DNA reads TGTGCCACCCAAGGAGGCCTGACCCTTCAGCCCCAGCATTTT. Residues: CATQGGLTLQPQHF.

This chain links TRBV2 with TRBJ2-2, with D perhaps matching TRBD1 (6 bases). The germline gives CDR1 SNHLY, CDR2 FYNNEI. The CDR3 is 15 residues long. V lost 6 bases to trimming and J lost 6 bases, with 17 bases between them. The CDR3 loop reads CASREIAGAAGELFF. The CDR3 DNA reads as TGTGCCAGCAGGGAAATTGCAGGGGCAGCCGGGGAGCTGTTTTTT.

The rearrangement joins TRBV29-1 to TRBJ1-1; no firm D call. The CDR3 has 13 residues. Trimming pared 7 bases from V and 0 bases from J, leaving 12 bases between. Germline assignment: CDR1 SQVTM and CDR2 ANQGSEA. CDR3 sequence: CSAIRPLNTEAFF. DNA for the CDR3: TGCAGCGCGATTAGACCCCTGAACACTGAAGCTTTCTTT. Filled out from reference TRBV29-1 and TRBJ1-1, the complete variable domain reads SAVISQKPSRDICQRGTSLTIQCQVDSQVTMMFWYRQQPGQSLTLIATANQGSEATYESGFVIDKFPISRPNLTFSTLTVSNMSPEDSSIYLCSAIRPLNTEAFFGQGTRLTVV.

The chain combines TRBV5-1 with TRBJ2-7; D is possibly TRBD1 (6 bases). The CDR3 sequence is 16 residues long. Germline V gives CDR1 SGHRS, CDR2 YFSETQ. The V gene lost 5 bases and the J gene lost 8 bases, with 26 bases spanning the gap. The CDR3 DNA reads TGCGCCAGCAGGTCGGGTATGATGACAGGCCAAGGAAAGCAGTACTTC. As protein: CASRSGMMTGQGKQYF.

V is TRBV5-5 and J is TRBJ2-7; maybe TRBD1 (5 bases). The CDR3 runs 18 residues. Germline CDR1 reads SGHKS; CDR2 reads YYEKEE (reference sequence). The germline V and J ends were trimmed by 0 bases and 6 bases, with 25 bases remaining between them. The chain's CDR3 is CASSLVSPHRMGSLEQYF. CDR3 in DNA: TGTGCCAGCAGCTTGGTTAGCCCCCACAGGATGGGATCTCTCGAGCAGTACTTC.

This clone came up once. The genes are TRBV6-5 and TRBJ1-1; 9 bases match TRBD1. The trim removed 5 bases at V and 5 bases at J, leaving 3 bases unmatched. Germline V CDR1 and CDR2: MNHEY, SVGAGI. This CDR3 has 13 amino acids. The DNA for the CDR3 is TGTGCCAGCAGTCCCGGACAGGGGACTGAAGCTTTCTTT. Translated: CASSPGQGTEAFF.

This chain joins TRBV29-1 and TRBJ1-1, with D perhaps matching TRBD1 (5 bases). Per the germline V gene, CDR1 is SQVTM and CDR2 is ANQGSEA. The CDR3 sequence is 13 residues long. Here the CDR3 DNA reads TGCGCGCTGAGGGGCCAGGGTACCCCTGAAGCTTTCTTT. Its protein product is CALRGQGTPEAFF.

The chain carries TRBV7-9 and TRBJ2-3, with 9 bases identical to TRBD2. The CDR3 runs to 17 residues. With V trimmed by 1 base and J by 0 bases, 5 bases remained unmatched. Germline-derived CDR1 and CDR2 are SEHNR and FQNEAQ (reference sequence). The CDR3: CASSLGWAGGSTDTQYF. CDR3 in DNA: TGTGCCAGCAGCTTAGGATGGGCGGGGGGGAGCACAGATACGCAGTATTTT.

The chain is built from TRBV5-1 and TRBJ1-1; 7 positions match TRBD1. V was clipped by 4 bases and J by 1 base; unmatched bases: 7. The CDR3 runs 15 residues. Germline CDR1 SGHRS, CDR2 YFSETQ. CDR3 sequence (DNA): TGCGCCAGCAGCATCAGGGGGTTGGAGAACACTGAAGCTTTCTTT. Translation: CASSIRGLENTEAFF.

This sequence joins TRBV4-3 and TRBJ2-7; D remains ambiguous. Germline V gives CDR1 LGHNA, CDR2 YSLEER. CDR3 size: 14 residues. V lost 0 bases to trimming and J lost 7 bases, with 13 bases between them. The CDR3 DNA reads as TGCGCCAGCAGCCAAGATCTTCCTCCCCGAGAGCAGTACTTC. Amino acid sequence: CASSQDLPPREQYF.

Concerning this clone itself: The sample holds other DNA sequences that translate to the same CDR3. The rearrangement links TRBV7-9 to TRBJ1-1, with D tentatively TRBD1 (6 bases). Germline CDR1 SEHNR, CDR2 FQNEAQ (reference sequence). The V end lost 5 bases, the J end lost 8 bases, and 9 bases lay between the germline ends. The CDR3 has 11 residues. CDR3 bases: TGTGCCAGCAGCCTGACAGGAGAAGCTTTCTTT. This translates into CASSLTGEAFF.

To note about this clone: At the DNA level, this CDR3 is encoded by other sequences in the same sample as well. The chain couples TRBV7-3 to TRBJ1-1; D possibly corresponds to TRBD1 (5 bases). The CDR3 covers 13 residues. Deletions cut 4 bases from V and 0 bases from J, with 6 bases between. Germline-derived CDR1 and CDR2 are SGHTA and FQGTGA. CDR3 nucleotide sequence: TGTGCCAGCAGCTCGACAGTGAACACTGAAGCTTTCTTT. Protein: CASSSTVNTEAFF.